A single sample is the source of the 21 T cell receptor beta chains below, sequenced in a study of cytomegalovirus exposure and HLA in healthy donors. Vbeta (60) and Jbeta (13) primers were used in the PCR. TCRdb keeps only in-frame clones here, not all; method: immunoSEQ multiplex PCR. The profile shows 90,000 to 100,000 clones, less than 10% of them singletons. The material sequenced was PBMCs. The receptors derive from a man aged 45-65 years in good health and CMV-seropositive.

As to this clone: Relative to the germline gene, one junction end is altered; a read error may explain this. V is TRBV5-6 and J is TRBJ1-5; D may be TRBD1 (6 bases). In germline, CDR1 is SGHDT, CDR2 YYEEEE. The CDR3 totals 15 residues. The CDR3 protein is CASSQMGAGSQPQNF. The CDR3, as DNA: TGTGCCAGCAGCCAAATGGGGGCAGGTAGTCAGCCCCAGAATTTT.

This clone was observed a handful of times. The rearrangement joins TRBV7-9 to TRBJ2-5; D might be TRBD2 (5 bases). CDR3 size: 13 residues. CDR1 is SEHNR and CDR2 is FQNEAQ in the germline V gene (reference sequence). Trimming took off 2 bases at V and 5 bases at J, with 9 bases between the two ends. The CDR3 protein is CASSLNGGETQYF. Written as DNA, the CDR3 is TGTGCCAGCAGCTTAAATGGAGGCGAGACCCAGTACTTC.

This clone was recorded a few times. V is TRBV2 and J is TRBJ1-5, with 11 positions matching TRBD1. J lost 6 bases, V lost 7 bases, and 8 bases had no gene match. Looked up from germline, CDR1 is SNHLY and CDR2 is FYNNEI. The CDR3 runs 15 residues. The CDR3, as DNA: TGTGCCAGCACCGGGACAGGGGGTTTAAGTCAGCCCCAGCATTTT. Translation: CASTGTGGLSQPQHF.

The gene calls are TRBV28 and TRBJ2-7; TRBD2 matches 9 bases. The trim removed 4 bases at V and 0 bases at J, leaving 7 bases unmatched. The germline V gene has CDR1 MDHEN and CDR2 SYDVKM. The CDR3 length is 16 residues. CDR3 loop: CASSSRIAGASYEQYF. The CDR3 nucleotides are TGTGCCAGCAGTTCAAGAATAGCGGGAGCCTCCTACGAGCAGTACTTC.

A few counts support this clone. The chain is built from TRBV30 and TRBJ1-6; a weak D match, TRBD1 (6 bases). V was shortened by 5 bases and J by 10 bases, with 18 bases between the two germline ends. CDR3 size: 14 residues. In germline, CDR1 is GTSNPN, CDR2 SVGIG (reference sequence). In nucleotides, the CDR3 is TGTGCCTGGGAAGCCCAACAGGGTTCCTCACCCCTCCACTTT. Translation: CAWEAQQGSSPLHF.

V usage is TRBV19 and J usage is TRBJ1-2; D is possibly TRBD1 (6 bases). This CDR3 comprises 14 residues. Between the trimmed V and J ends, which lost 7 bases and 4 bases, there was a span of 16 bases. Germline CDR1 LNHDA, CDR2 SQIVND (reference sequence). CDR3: CASTEGGGSYGYTF. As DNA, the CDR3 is TGTGCCAGTACCGAAGGGGGGGGCAGCTATGGCTACACCTTC.

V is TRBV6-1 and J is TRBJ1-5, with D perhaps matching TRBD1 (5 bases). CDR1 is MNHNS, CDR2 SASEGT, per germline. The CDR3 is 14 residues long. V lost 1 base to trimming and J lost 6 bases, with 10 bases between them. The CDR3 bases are TGTGCCAGCAGTGAAGAGCCAGGGTCTCAGCCCCAGCATTTT. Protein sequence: CASSEEPGSQPQHF.

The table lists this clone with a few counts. The CDR3 protein is CASSSRTGSATNEKLFF. As DNA, the CDR3 is TGTGCCAGCAGCTCTCGGACAGGGAGTGCAACTAATGAAAAACTGTTTTTT. The chain joins TRBV7-3 to TRBJ1-4; TRBD1 matches at 8 bases. J gave up 0 bases and V 4 bases, and 7 bases lay outside the gene matches. CDR3 length: 17 residues. Germline values: CDR1 SGHTA, CDR2 FQGTGA.

DNA for the CDR3: TGTGCCAGCAGTTCCCTGAGGACTAGCGGGTACAATGAGCAGTTCTTC. Translation: CASSSLRTSGYNEQFF. The chain uses TRBV27 and TRBJ2-1; 11 bases align to TRBD2. The V and J ends lost 4 bases and 4 bases, in that order; junction bases with no gene match: 6. From germline, CDR1 is MNHEY and CDR2 SMNVEV (reference sequence). This CDR3 comprises 16 residues.

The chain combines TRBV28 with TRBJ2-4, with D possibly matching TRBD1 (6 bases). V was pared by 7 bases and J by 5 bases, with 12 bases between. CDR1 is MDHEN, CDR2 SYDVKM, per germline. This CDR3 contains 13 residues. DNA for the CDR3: TGTGCCAGCACCCTAGGGGGACAAAACATTCAGTACTTC. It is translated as CASTLGGQNIQYF.

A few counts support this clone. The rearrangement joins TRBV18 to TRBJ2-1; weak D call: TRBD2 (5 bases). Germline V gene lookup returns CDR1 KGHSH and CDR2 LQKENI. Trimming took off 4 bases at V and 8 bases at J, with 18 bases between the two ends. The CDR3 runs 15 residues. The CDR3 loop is CASSHSELSMDEQFF. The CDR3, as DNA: TGTGCCAGCTCACATAGCGAATTGTCGATGGATGAGCAGTTCTTC. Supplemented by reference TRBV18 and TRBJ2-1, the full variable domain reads NAGVMQNPRHLVRRRGQEARLRCSPMKGHSHVYWYRQLPEEGLKFMVYLQKENIIDESGMPKERFSAEFPKEGPSILRIQQVVRGDSAAYFCASSHSELSMDEQFFGPGTRLTVL.

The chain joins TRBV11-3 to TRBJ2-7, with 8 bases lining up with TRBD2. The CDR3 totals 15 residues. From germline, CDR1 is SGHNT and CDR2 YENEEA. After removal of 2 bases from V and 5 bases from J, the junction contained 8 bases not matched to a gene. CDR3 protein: CASSLFSGSPNEQYF. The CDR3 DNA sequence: TGTGCCAGCAGCTTATTCAGCGGGAGTCCCAACGAGCAGTACTTC. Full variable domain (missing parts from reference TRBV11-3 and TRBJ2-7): EAGVVQSPRYKIIEKKQPVAFWCNPISGHNTLYWYLQNLGQGPELLIRYENEEAVDDSQLPKDRFSAERLKGVDSTLKIQPAELGDSAVYLCASSLFSGSPNEQYFGPGTRLTVT.

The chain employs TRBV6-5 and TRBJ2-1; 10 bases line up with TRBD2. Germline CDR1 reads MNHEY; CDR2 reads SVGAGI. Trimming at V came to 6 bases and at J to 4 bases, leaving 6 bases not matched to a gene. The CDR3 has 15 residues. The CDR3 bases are TGTGCCAGCAGCCCTAGCGGGAGATGGTACAATGAGCAGTTCTTC. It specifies CASSPSGRWYNEQFF.

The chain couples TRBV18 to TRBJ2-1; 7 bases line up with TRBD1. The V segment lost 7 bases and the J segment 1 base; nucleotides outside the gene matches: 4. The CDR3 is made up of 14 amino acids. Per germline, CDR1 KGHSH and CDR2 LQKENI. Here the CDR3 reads CASLSGQSYNEQFF. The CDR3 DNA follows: TGTGCCAGCTTGTCGGGACAGTCCTACAATGAGCAGTTCTTC.

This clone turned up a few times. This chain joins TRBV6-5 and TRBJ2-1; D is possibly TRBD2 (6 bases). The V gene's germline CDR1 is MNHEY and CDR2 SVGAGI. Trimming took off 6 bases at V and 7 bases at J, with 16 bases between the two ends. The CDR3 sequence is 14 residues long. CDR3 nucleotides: TGTGCCAGCAGGGAGGGCCAGACCCGAAATGAGCAGTTCTTC. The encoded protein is CASREGQTRNEQFF.

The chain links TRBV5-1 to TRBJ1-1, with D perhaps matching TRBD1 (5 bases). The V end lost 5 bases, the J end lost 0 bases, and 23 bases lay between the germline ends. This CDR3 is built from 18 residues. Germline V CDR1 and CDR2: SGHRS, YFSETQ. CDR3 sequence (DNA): TGCGCCAGCAGGCGGGGCGACACCTGGGCTACTATGAACACTGAAGCTTTCTTT. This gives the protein CASRRGDTWATMNTEAFF.

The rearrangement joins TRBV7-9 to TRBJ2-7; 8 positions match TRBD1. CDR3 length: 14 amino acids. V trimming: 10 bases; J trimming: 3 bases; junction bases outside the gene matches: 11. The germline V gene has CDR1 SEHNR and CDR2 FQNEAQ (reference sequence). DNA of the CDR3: TGTGCCACCACAGTCGGGACAGGTGTCTACGAGCAGTACTTC. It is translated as CATTVGTGVYEQYF.

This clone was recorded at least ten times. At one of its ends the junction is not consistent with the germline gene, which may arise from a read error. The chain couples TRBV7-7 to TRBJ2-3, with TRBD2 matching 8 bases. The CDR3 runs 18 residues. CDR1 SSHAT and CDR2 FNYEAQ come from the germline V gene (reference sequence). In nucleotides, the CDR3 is TGTGCTAGCAGCCCCCGCGGAGCGGGAGCCAGTAGCACAGATACGCAGTATTTT. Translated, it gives CASSPRGAGASSTDTQYF.

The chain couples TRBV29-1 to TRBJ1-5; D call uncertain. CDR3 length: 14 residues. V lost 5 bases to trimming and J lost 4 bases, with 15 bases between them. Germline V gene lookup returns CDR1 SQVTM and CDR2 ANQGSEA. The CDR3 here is CSVSLEGPNQPQHF. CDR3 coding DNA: TGCAGCGTTTCGCTAGAGGGTCCTAATCAGCCCCAGCATTTT.

CDR3 DNA sequence: TGCGCCAGCAGCTTGGAACGGGCCCAGGGGACCCAGTACTTC. Amino acid sequence: CASSLERAQGTQYF. This chain links TRBV5-1 with TRBJ2-5; a weak D match, TRBD1 (5 bases). Germline V gene data show CDR1 as SGHRS and CDR2 as YFSETQ. The CDR3 is 14 amino acids. V lost 0 bases, J lost 7 bases, and 13 bases lay in between.

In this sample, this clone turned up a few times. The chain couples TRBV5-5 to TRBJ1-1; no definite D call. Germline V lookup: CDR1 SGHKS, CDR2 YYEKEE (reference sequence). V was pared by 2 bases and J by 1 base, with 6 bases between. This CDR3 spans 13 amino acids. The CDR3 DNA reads TGTGCCAGCAGCTTTGGAGGGAACACTGAAGCTTTCTTT. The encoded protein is CASSFGGNTEAFF.